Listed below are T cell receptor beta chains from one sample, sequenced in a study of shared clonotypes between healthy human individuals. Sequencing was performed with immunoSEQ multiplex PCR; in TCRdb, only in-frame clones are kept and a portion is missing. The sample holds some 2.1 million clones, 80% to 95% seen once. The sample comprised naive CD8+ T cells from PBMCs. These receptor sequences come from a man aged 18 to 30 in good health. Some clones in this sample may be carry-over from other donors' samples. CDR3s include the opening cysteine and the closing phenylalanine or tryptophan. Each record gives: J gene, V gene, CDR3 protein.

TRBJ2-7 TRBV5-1 CASSSRLAGSYEQYF
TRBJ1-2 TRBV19 CASSIIQDYGYTF
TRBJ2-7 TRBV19 CASSKGGTGDFYEQYF
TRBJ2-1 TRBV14 CASSQDWRTIGNEQFF
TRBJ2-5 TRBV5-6 CASSPYNRKGDQETQYF
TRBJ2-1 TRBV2 CASSGGLAESSYNEQFF
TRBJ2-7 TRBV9 CASSVGTGPEQYF
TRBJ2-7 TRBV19 CASSIRASEQYF
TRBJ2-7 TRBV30 CAWRMADGYEQYF
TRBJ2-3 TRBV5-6 CASSGTGRGADTQYF
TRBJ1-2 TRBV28 CATRLGGTYYGYTF
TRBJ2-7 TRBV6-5 CASTGGYEQYF
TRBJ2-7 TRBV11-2 CASTQTQRELGEQYF
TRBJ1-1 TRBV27 CASSLSVSPGTEAFF
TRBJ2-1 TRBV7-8 CASSYRPAAAYNEQFF
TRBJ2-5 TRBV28 CASSQGARETQYF
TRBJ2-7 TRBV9 CASSTRRGEQYF
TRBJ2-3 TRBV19 CASSTPLEWDTQYF
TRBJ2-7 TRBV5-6 CASSSPDYEQYF
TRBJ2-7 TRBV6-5 CASSPGAGGGYEQYF
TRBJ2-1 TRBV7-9 CASSPGHEQFF
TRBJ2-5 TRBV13 CASSPRTAYQETQYF
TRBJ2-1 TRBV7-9 CASSPEREGEQFF
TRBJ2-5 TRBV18 CASSPDRGLQETQYF
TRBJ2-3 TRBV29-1 CSVGIKDRGITDTQYF
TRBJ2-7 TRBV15 CATSRDLGGGWNEQYF
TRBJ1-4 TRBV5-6 CASSWRGNNEKLFF
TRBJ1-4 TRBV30 CAWSTGATTSVNEKLFF
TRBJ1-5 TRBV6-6 CASSSRGFEQPQHF
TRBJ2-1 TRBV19 CASSMGLNPYNEQFF
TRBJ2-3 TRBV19 CASSDRVRTDTQYF
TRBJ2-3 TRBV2 CASSERGPLADTQYF
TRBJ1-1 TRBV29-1 CSGYLTEAFF
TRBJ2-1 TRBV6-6 CASGNNYNEQFF
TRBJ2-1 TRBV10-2 CASSEGSLPQFF
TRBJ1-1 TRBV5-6 CASSRSGQGFTEAFF
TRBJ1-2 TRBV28 CASTPSQGSMGYTF
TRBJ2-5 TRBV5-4 CASSSGTSGRSTQETQYF
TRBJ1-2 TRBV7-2 CASHSRLARDRDDGYTF
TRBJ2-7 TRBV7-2 CASSLSDRLAYEQYF
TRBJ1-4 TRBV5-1 CASSLVGSTNEKLFF
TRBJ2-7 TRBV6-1 CASSEDWWRESSYEQYF
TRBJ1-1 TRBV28 CASSLFARSAFF
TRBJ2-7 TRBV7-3 CASSRTSGRIDEQYF
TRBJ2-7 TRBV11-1 CASSSGSSYEQYF
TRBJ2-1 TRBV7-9 CASSPRDSSSYNEQFF
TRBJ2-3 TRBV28 CASSFTSGRARDTQYF
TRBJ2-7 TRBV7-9 CASSLEGSKSF
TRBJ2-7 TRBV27 CASKPSDGTYEQYF
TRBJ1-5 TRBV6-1 CASSDKGLNQPQHF
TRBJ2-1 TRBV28 CAWGTSGYNEQFF
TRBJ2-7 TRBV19 CASSITITYEQYF
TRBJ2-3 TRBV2 CASSDPAGLADLREYF
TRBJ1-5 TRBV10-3 CAISEFTGREGNQPQHF
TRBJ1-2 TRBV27 CASWGSQGYTF
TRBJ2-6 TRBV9 CASSGQGSGANVLTF
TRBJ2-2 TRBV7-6 CASNAGTANTGELFF
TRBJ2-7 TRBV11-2 CASSLAPGRYEQYF
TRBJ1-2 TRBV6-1 CASSERADYRQAYGYTF